This passage covers 18 T cell receptor beta chains from one sample sequenced in a study of low-dose radiotherapy and immunotherapy resistance in tumors. Time point specified: before trial treatment. Covering alpha and beta chains, TRAV- and TRBV-specific primers were used for the first-strand cDNA. For amplifying TCRs, the PCR ran for about 19 cycles with Phusion, which was used together with a constant-region primer and the adapter on the V primers. TCRdb re-analysed the reads in MiXCR, keeping a single row per CDR3 protein. Of tens of thousands of distinct CDR3 sequences in the sample, roughly a tenth were seen once. The sample consisted of PBMCs, taken before treatment. These receptors were collected from a male donor with prostate cancer.

This clonotype was counted many times. V gene TRBV7-2 combines with J gene TRBJ2-5; D is perhaps TRBD2 (6 bases). V lost 3 bases and J lost 4, with 9 bases in between. Germline values: CDR1 SGHTA, CDR2 FQGNSA. The CDR3 sequence is 13 residues long. The CDR3 spells CASSFKGGETQYF. CDR3 nucleotide sequence: TGTGCCAGCAGCTTTAAGGGAGGAGAGACCCAGTACTTC.

This clonotype was counted ten times or more. The chain couples TRBV28 to TRBJ2-1, with 8 nucleotides matching TRBD1. V lost 4 bases, J lost 6 bases, and 11 bases stayed unmatched. From germline, CDR1 is MDHEN and CDR2 SYDVKM. This CDR3 comprises 16 residues. The CDR3 DNA reads TGTGCCAGCAGTTGGGCGGACAGGGATTGGCGCAATGAGCAGTTCTTC. Amino acids: CASSWADRDWRNEQFF. Looking up the rest from reference TRBV28 and TRBJ2-1 gives the full variable domain: DVKVTQSSRYLVKRTGEKVFLECVQDMDHENMFWYRQDPGLGLRLIYFSYDVKMKEKGDIPEGYSVSREKKERFSLILESASTNQTSMYLCASSWADRDWRNEQFFGPGTRLTVL.

This clonotype was observed at least ten times. The chain links TRBV13 to TRBJ2-1; D might be TRBD1 (6 bases). The germline V gene has CDR1 PRHDT and CDR2 FYEKMQ (reference sequence). The CDR3 is made up of 16 amino acids. The V and J ends lost 4 bases and 8 bases respectively, with 21 bases between them. DNA of the CDR3: TGTGCCAGCAGCTCCCGAAATACAGGGTTCGGCGATGAGCAGTTCTTC. Protein product: CASSSRNTGFGDEQFF.

This clonotype was recorded many times. The chain carries TRBV3-1 and TRBJ2-1; D is perhaps TRBD1 (5 bases). This CDR3 is 15 amino acids long. Germline assignment: CDR1 LGHDT and CDR2 YNNKEL (reference sequence). The V and J ends lost 0 bases and 8 bases respectively, with 14 bases between them. The CDR3 sequence: CASSQDRVKGDEQFF. The CDR3 coding sequence is TGTGCCAGCAGCCAAGACAGGGTAAAAGGCGATGAGCAGTTCTTC.

This clonotype has at least ten counts. V and J are TRBV28 and TRBJ2-7; D is unresolved. V lost 3 bases to trimming and J lost 0 bases, with 12 bases between them. This CDR3 comprises 15 residues. CDR1 and CDR2 (germline): MDHEN, SYDVKM. This CDR3 is CASSLLSRSSYEQYF. CDR3 in DNA: TGTGCCAGCAGTTTGTTGAGTCGGAGCTCCTACGAGCAGTACTTC.

This clonotype came up many times. This chain uses TRBV28 with TRBJ1-5; 7 bases align to TRBD1. The CDR3 covers 13 residues. From germline, CDR1 is MDHEN and CDR2 SYDVKM. V shed 6 bases, J shed 6 bases, and the junction held 5 bases outside the gene matches. CDR3 nucleotide sequence: TGTGCCAGCAGCCTGACAGGGCCTCAGCCCCAGCATTTT. This translates into CASSLTGPQPQHF.

Many counts were recorded for this clonotype. The chain is built from TRBV20-1 and TRBJ2-5, with 7 bases lining up with TRBD2. This CDR3 is built from 16 residues. The V gene end was trimmed by 3 bases and the J gene end by 4 bases; junction bases not matched to a gene: 14. Germline-derived CDR1 and CDR2 are DFQATT and SNEGSKA (reference sequence). The CDR3 sequence is CSARDPAGGRVETQYF. CDR3 DNA: TGCAGTGCTAGGGATCCGGCTGGCGGGAGAGTAGAGACCCAGTACTTC.

In this sample, this clonotype turned up many times. J is TRBJ2-7 and V is TRBV19, with a possible D match to TRBD2 (6 bases). The CDR3 is 13 amino acids. CDR1 and CDR2 (germline): LNHDA, SQIVND (reference sequence). Between the trimmed V and J ends, which lost 5 bases and 0 bases, there was a span of 8 bases. Written as DNA, the CDR3 is TGTGCCAGTAGTCGGGGGATCTCCTACGAGCAGTACTTC. Translation: CASSRGISYEQYF.

This clonotype has ten or more counts. The J gene is TRBJ2-7, the V gene TRBV14, with 7 bases identical to TRBD2. The CDR3 runs to 14 residues. Germline V gene lookup returns CDR1 SGHDN and CDR2 FVKESK. The junction had 6 bases not matched to a gene; V was cut back by 1 base and J by 6 bases. CDR3 region: CASSQAGGVREQYF. In DNA form, the CDR3 reads TGTGCCAGCAGCCAAGCGGGAGGAGTGCGCGAGCAGTACTTC.

This clonotype was observed many times. V is TRBV12-3 or TRBV12-4 and J is TRBJ2-3; D not resolved. V gave up 4 bases and J gave up 0 bases, with 11 bases separating them. The CDR3 contains 15 residues. The CDR3 region is CASSSPYTSTDTQYF. CDR3 coding DNA: TGTGCCAGCAGTTCTCCTTACACTAGCACAGATACGCAGTATTTT.

The chain joins TRBV28 to TRBJ2-1; 10 bases line up with TRBD2. The CDR3 is made up of 15 amino acids. V shed 11 bases, J shed 9 bases, and the junction held 16 bases outside the gene matches. In germline, CDR1 is MDHEN, CDR2 SYDVKM. The CDR3 nucleotides are TGTGCCTTCTCTAGCGGGAGAGGTCGGGGAGGTGAGCAGTTCTTC. Encoded protein: CAFSSGRGRGGEQFF.

This clonotype showed up many times. The V gene is TRBV5-1, the J gene TRBJ2-2; 8 nucleotides agree with TRBD1. CDR3 length equals 15 residues. Trimming at V came to 4 bases and at J to 3 bases, leaving 5 bases not matched to a gene. Germline V CDR1 and CDR2: SGHRS, YFSETQ. The CDR3 sequence is CASSPRTGYTGELFF. The CDR3 DNA reads TGCGCCAGCAGCCCCCGGACAGGGTACACCGGGGAGCTGTTTTTT.

At least ten counts were recorded for this clonotype. The rearrangement links TRBV3-1 to TRBJ1-6, with 7 bases lining up with TRBD1. Unmatched junction bases numbered 11, after V lost 5 bases and J lost 10 bases. Germline V CDR1 and CDR2: LGHDT, YNNKEL (reference sequence). The length of the CDR3 is 15 residues. The CDR3 DNA reads TGTGCCAGCAGCACCCGACAGGGTGAAGGATCACCCCTCCACTTT. Translation: CASSTRQGEGSPLHF.

This clonotype was seen ten or more times. The J gene is TRBJ2-1, the V gene TRBV2, with TRBD2 matching over 15 bases. This CDR3 contains 14 residues. Germline values: CDR1 SNHLY, CDR2 FYNNEI. V was clipped by 7 bases and J by 7 bases; unmatched bases: 2. The CDR3 nucleotides read TGTGCCAGCATCGGGACTAGCGGGAGGAATGAGCAGTTCTTC. Its translation is CASIGTSGRNEQFF.

This clonotype was seen many times. The CDR3 protein is CASSQDISYNEQFF. The CDR3 coding sequence is TGTGCCAGCAGCCAAGATATCTCCTACAATGAGCAGTTCTTC. The rearrangement joins TRBV7-2 to TRBJ2-1, with D unclear. V lost 5 bases, J lost 0 bases, and 8 bases lay in between. The CDR3 has 14 residues. The germline V gene has CDR1 SGHTA and CDR2 FQGNSA. The variable domain in full, completed from reference TRBV7-2 and TRBJ2-1, reads GAGVSQSPSNKVTEKGKDVELRCDPISGHTALYWYRQSLGQGLEFLIYFQGNSAPDKSGLPSDRFSAERTGGSVSTLTIQRTQQEDSAVYLCASSQDISYNEQFFGPGTRLTVL.

This clonotype was recorded at least ten times. This chain connects TRBV18 to TRBJ2-5, with unresolved D. This CDR3 is 15 amino acids long. Germline assignment: CDR1 KGHSH and CDR2 LQKENI. V was shortened by 2 bases and J by 2 bases, with 12 bases between the two germline ends. CDR3 protein: CASSPGLVGQETQYF. DNA of the CDR3: TGTGCCAGCTCACCAGGCCTGGTGGGGCAAGAGACCCAGTACTTC.

Ten or more counts support this clonotype. This chain connects TRBV4-3 to TRBJ2-3, with D tentatively TRBD1 or TRBD2 (6 bases each). The germline gives CDR1 LGHNA, CDR2 YSLEER. CDR3 length: 14 amino acids. Trimming removed 5 bases from V and 2 bases from J, with 11 bases in between. The CDR3 nucleotides read TGCGCCAGCAGCGATCGGGGGCTCACAGATACGCAGTATTTT. It encodes CASSDRGLTDTQYF.

This clonotype was seen at least ten times. V and J are TRBV2 and TRBJ2-2; tentatively, D is TRBD1 or TRBD2 (5 bases each). V was pared by 5 bases and J by 0 bases, with 10 bases between. Germline CDR1 is SNHLY and CDR2 is FYNNEI. The CDR3 sequence is 15 residues long. CDR3 nucleotide sequence: TGTGCCAGCAGTTGGGACGGCGCGAACACCGGGGAGCTGTTTTTT. It translates to CASSWDGANTGELFF.